This TCR beta chain was sequenced for a study of neoadjuvant nivolumab and ipilimumab in lung cancer. Overall study context: Nivolumab 3 mg/kg was given days 1, 15 and 29, plus ipilimumab 1 mg/kg day 1 in combination. Points from the study as a whole: Higher pretherapy blood TCR richness went with higher resected-tumor richness.

Some clones are missing from TCRdb's copy, which holds only in-frame ones; the method was immunoSEQ multiplex PCR. In the table there are more than 20,000 clones, 82% of which are singletons. Concerning this clone itself: What it binds is not known.

The CDR3 spans 15 residues. Trimming left V 0 bases short and J 3 bases short, with 9 bases between. Germline assignment: CDR1 KGHSH and CDR2 LQKENI. The TCR comes from an adult with non-small cell lung cancer. V gene TRBV18 combines with J gene TRBJ1-5; no reliable D call. Sequenced material: tumor tissue, taken after neoadjuvant nivolumab, alone or with ipilimumab, at or shortly before surgery. The CDR3 nucleotides are TGTGCCAGCTCACCACCGGAGGGTACCAATCAGCCCCAGCATTTT. Translated, it gives CASSPPEGTNQPQHF.